This T cell receptor beta chain appears in the sequencing data of a study of vaccination effects on CD4 cells after COVID-19. Notes on the study in general: Relatively few convalescent patients took part in the study, which had no early post-infection timepoints. Vaccine- and infection-induced clones showed marked clonal contraction late following vaccination.

In the ViraFEST assay, antigen-specific CD4+ clonotypes were identified by expansion after peptide-pool stimulation. Culturing for around ten days preceded CD4+ T cell isolation. Two-dose BNT162b2 or mRNA-1273 vaccination was given to participants. At days 3 and 7, half of the medium was exchanged for IL-2 medium. On this clone itself: Its target is unknown.

The CDR3 sequence is 17 residues long. V shed 0 bases and J 2 bases; nucleotides not matched to a gene: 8. Per germline, CDR1 LGHDT and CDR2 YNNKEL (reference sequence). Here immunoSEQ multiplex PCR was the method, and the copy in TCRdb shows in-frame clones only, minus some. This sample has 67,000 or so clones, with around 80% found just once. The TCR sequence derives from a human donor who received a COVID-19 vaccine. V usage is TRBV3-1 (or the pseudogene TRBV3-2) and J usage is TRBJ2-3; 7 bases map to TRBD2. Sequenced material: CD4+ T cells from PBMCs cultured with HCoV-229E spike peptides, taken after COVID-19 vaccination. The CDR3 DNA sequence: TGTGCCAGCAGCCAAGACCGAGCGGGAACCAACACAGATACGCAGTATTTT. Protein sequence: CASSQDRAGTNTDTQYF.